These T cell receptor beta chains were read from a single sample in a study of T cell changes during pregnancy in multiple sclerosis. TCRdb's copy holds only in-frame clones and misses some; the assay was immunoSEQ multiplex PCR. The repertoire includes 12,000 to 15,000 clones, more than 85% of them detected once, and about 2.7% sits in the top ten. Sequenced material: peripheral blood, taken in the second trimester of pregnancy. The receptors shown here come from a female donor in good health, enrolled as a control in a pregnancy study. Both conserved end residues are part of each CDR3.

V gene	J gene	CDR3 protein
TRBV6-5	TRBJ2-1	CASSYWRGGKQFF
TRBV28	TRBJ2-7	CASRMTGGYEQYF
TRBV7-2	TRBJ2-6	CASSLFSHGALSGANVLTF
TRBV18	TRBJ1-1	CASSPTQPGTEAFF
TRBV12-2	TRBJ1-5	CASRLAGGNQPQHF
TRBV9	TRBJ1-2	CASSVEQEGYTF
TRBV6-1	TRBJ1-2	CASRPGTGFNYGYTF
TRBV7-9	TRBJ2-7	CASSPGGSYEQYF
TRBV11-3	TRBJ2-7	CASSLTGYEQYF
TRBV9	TRBJ2-5	CASSPGLIQETQYF
TRBV2	TRBJ1-2	CASSRQGHNGYTF
TRBV30	TRBJ1-4	CAWSWGGNGGEKLFF
TRBV7-2	TRBJ1-1	CASSRGQGDAEAFF
TRBV9	TRBJ2-1	CASSAFQKNNEQFF
TRBV5-1	TRBJ1-1	CASSWGTGENTEAFF
TRBV5-6	TRBJ2-3	CASSLQRGGTDTQYF
TRBV19	TRBJ2-7	CARKTGGEQYF
TRBV9	TRBJ2-5	CASSVSTGLAGETQYF
TRBV7-2	TRBJ1-6	CASSFQDRDNSPLHF
TRBV28	TRBJ2-7	CASSLPGRYEQYF
TRBV2	TRBJ1-3	CASEELSSGNTIYF
TRBV13	TRBJ1-1	CASKRVNTEAFF
TRBV4-3	TRBJ2-7	CASSQSPGYEQYF
TRBV10-3	TRBJ2-5	CAISEQGGRQETQYF
TRBV9	TRBJ2-1	CASSVPGTQQFF
TRBV27	TRBJ1-1	CASSLSMGRVNTEAFF
TRBV19	TRBJ1-2	CASSLAGQGAYYGYTF
TRBV5-8	TRBJ2-3	CASSLRQGPSSTDTQYF
TRBV7-2	TRBJ1-6	CASSLTGGSYNSPLHF
TRBV2	TRBJ2-5	CASSPGLAGGETQYF
TRBV4-3	TRBJ1-3	CASSQEIQIERNTIYF